The source of this T cell receptor (beta chain) is a study of blood T cell repertoires in COVID-19. Overall study: The United States, Italy and Spain were the sources of the acute and convalescent COVID-19 samples. From T cells, B-cell-depleted T cells, or PBMCs came the material, which was cDNA or gDNA.

As processed by the authors: Reference gene primer amplification in the assay estimated nucleated cell counts. Some clones are missing from TCRdb's copy, which holds only in-frame ones; the method was immunoSEQ multiplex PCR. That table furnishes V, J and clone size, whereas the DNA furnished D and trimming. The sample includes more than 250,000 clones, 70% to 90% seen only once; the top ten take under 7.5%. The V end was cut by 1 base, the J end by 5 bases, with 8 bases between. The CDR3 covers 13 residues. CDR1 and CDR2 from the germline V gene are PRHDT and FYEKMQ (reference sequence). The sequencing sample was made of peripheral blood. This TCR derives from a man younger than 30 who had recovered from COVID-19. The genes are TRBV13 and TRBJ2-5; D may be TRBD2 (6 bases). The chain's CDR3 is CASSLVGRETQYF. The CDR3 DNA is TGTGCCAGCAGCTTAGTGGGGAGGGAGACCCAGTACTTC.